Listed below are T cell receptor beta chains from one sample, sequenced in a study of blood T cell repertoires in COVID-19. Assay: immunoSEQ multiplex PCR; the TCRdb copy retains only in-frame clones and omits some. The table records under 300,000 clones, 84% of them present only once. Specimen: peripheral blood. These receptors came from a woman aged 40-49 years who had recovered from COVID-19. Each CDR3 is given with its conserved first and last residue. D genes are given only for firm matches. Rows may omit the clone size; those that give it use once, few, many or a size class.

j_gene: TRBJ1-5
abundance: NA
v_gene: TRBV19
d_gene: NA
CDR3nt: TGTGCCAGTATGGATCCGGGGATGGGAAATCAGCCCCAGCATTTT
CDR3aa: CASMDPGMGNQPQHF

j_gene: TRBJ2-2
abundance: few
v_gene: TRBV9
d_gene: NA
CDR3nt: TGTGCCAGCAGCGTATCCGTTTCCCCCGGGGAGCTGTTTTTT
CDR3aa: CASSVSVSPGELFF

j_gene: TRBJ2-5
abundance: NA
v_gene: TRBV28
d_gene: NA
CDR3nt: TGTGCCAGCAGTCCTTTTAGAACAGAAGAGACCCAGTACTTC
CDR3aa: CASSPFRTEETQYF

j_gene: TRBJ1-2
abundance: NA
v_gene: TRBV28
d_gene: TRBD1
CDR3nt: TGTGCCAGCACCTCAGGGGGAAGGTATGGCTACACCTTC
CDR3aa: CASTSGGRYGYTF

j_gene: TRBJ1-2
abundance: NA
v_gene: TRBV24-1
d_gene: TRBD1
CDR3nt: TGTGCCACCAGTGGTCCGGGACAGGGTTCGGGTGGCTACACCTTC
CDR3aa: CATSGPGQGSGGYTF

j_gene: TRBJ2-7
abundance: NA
v_gene: TRBV28
d_gene: TRBD1
CDR3nt: TGTGCCAGCGGGGACAGTTCCCGGCGCGAGCAGTACTTC
CDR3aa: CASGDSSRREQYF

j_gene: TRBJ1-5
abundance: few
v_gene: TRBV28
d_gene: NA
CDR3nt: TGTGCCAGCACCAGGAGGGGCAGGAAACTCAATCAGCCCCAGCATTTT
CDR3aa: CASTRRGRKLNQPQHF

j_gene: TRBJ2-2
abundance: NA
v_gene: TRBV7-8
d_gene: NA
CDR3nt: TGTGCCAGCAGCTTAGCCGGACTCGCCTGGGGCACCGGGGAGCTGTTTTTT
CDR3aa: CASSLAGLAWGTGELFF

j_gene: TRBJ2-1
abundance: few
v_gene: TRBV7-9
d_gene: NA
CDR3nt: TGTGCCAGCAGCCTCAGTACCGCGGGCTCCTACAATGAGCAGTTCTTC
CDR3aa: CASSLSTAGSYNEQFF

j_gene: TRBJ2-7
abundance: NA
v_gene: TRBV27
d_gene: TRBD1
CDR3nt: TGTGCCAGCAGTTCGGGACAGTCCTACGAGCAGTACTTC
CDR3aa: CASSSGQSYEQYF

j_gene: TRBJ1-4
abundance: NA
v_gene: TRBV11-2
d_gene: NA
CDR3nt: TGTGCCAGCAGCCCCCGGACTAATGAAAAACTGTTTTTT
CDR3aa: CASSPRTNEKLFF

j_gene: TRBJ2-3
abundance: NA
v_gene: TRBV2
d_gene: TRBD1
CDR3nt: TGTGCCAGCAGTGGACAGGGAGGCACAGATACGCAGTATTTT
CDR3aa: CASSGQGGTDTQYF

j_gene: TRBJ1-1
abundance: NA
v_gene: TRBV11-3
d_gene: NA
CDR3nt: TGTGCCAGCAGCCAGACACAGAACACTGAAGCTTTCTTT
CDR3aa: CASSQTQNTEAFF

j_gene: TRBJ1-1
abundance: NA
v_gene: TRBV27
d_gene: NA
CDR3nt: TGTGCCAGCAGTCCCCTCCGACAGGCCTCAGCTTTCTTT
CDR3aa: CASSPLRQASAFF

j_gene: TRBJ2-2
abundance: NA
v_gene: TRBV25-1
d_gene: NA
CDR3nt: TGTGCCAGCAGTGTGACGGCCGGAGAGGCGGAGCTGTTTTTT
CDR3aa: CASSVTAGEAELFF

j_gene: TRBJ1-1
abundance: once
v_gene: TRBV11-3
d_gene: NA
CDR3nt: TGTGCCAGCAGCCGCACAGGGTGGGCTGAAGCTTTCTTT
CDR3aa: CASSRTGWAEAFF

j_gene: TRBJ2-7
abundance: NA
v_gene: TRBV29-1
d_gene: NA
CDR3nt: TGCAGCGTTGAACGGGGGAAGAGGGACGAGCAGTACTTC
CDR3aa: CSVERGKRDEQYF

j_gene: TRBJ2-7
abundance: NA
v_gene: TRBV6-5
d_gene: NA
CDR3nt: TGTGCCAGCGGGGAGGTCGGACGAATCACCTACGAGCAGTACTTC
CDR3aa: CASGEVGRITYEQYF

j_gene: TRBJ2-2
abundance: NA
v_gene: TRBV7-3
d_gene: NA
CDR3nt: TGTGCCAGCAGCTTAGGTCTAAACACCGGGGAGCTGTTTTTT
CDR3aa: CASSLGLNTGELFF

j_gene: TRBJ1-4
abundance: NA
v_gene: TRBV5-1
d_gene: NA
CDR3nt: TGCGCCAGCAGCTTGGGCGGTTCTCTTAATGAAAAACTGTTTTTT
CDR3aa: CASSLGGSLNEKLFF

j_gene: TRBJ2-1
abundance: few
v_gene: TRBV5-4
d_gene: TRBD2
CDR3nt: TGTGCCAGCAGCTTGACTAGCGGGGGCCCTTACAATGAGCAGTTCTTC
CDR3aa: CASSLTSGGPYNEQFF

j_gene: TRBJ2-2
abundance: NA
v_gene: TRBV5-6
d_gene: TRBD1
CDR3nt: TGTGCCAGCAGCTTGTATTTCGGGACAGAAAACACCGGGGAGCTGTTTTTT
CDR3aa: CASSLYFGTENTGELFF

j_gene: TRBJ2-5
abundance: NA
v_gene: TRBV19
d_gene: TRBD2
CDR3nt: TGTGCCAGTAGTTTGGCTTCTAGCGGGATACAAGAGACCCAGTACTTC
CDR3aa: CASSLASSGIQETQYF

j_gene: TRBJ2-3
abundance: NA
v_gene: TRBV3-1/TRBV3-2
d_gene: TRBD2
CDR3nt: TGTGCCAGCAGCCGAGGACTAGCGGACACAGATACGCAGTATTTT
CDR3aa: CASSRGLADTDTQYF

j_gene: TRBJ2-1
abundance: NA
v_gene: TRBV5-6
d_gene: TRBD1
CDR3nt: TGTGCCAGCAGCCAGACAGGGCTGGATGAGCAGTTCTTC
CDR3aa: CASSQTGLDEQFF

j_gene: TRBJ1-4
abundance: NA
v_gene: TRBV27
d_gene: NA
CDR3nt: TGTGCCAGCAGTCGAGACCCGGGGACTAATGAAAAACTGTTTTTT
CDR3aa: CASSRDPGTNEKLFF

j_gene: TRBJ2-7
abundance: NA
v_gene: TRBV6-5
d_gene: TRBD1
CDR3nt: TGTGCCAGCCGAGGGCAGGGGGCAAGCTCCTACGAGCAGTACTTC
CDR3aa: CASRGQGASSYEQYF

j_gene: TRBJ2-7
abundance: once
v_gene: TRBV3-1/TRBV3-2
d_gene: NA
CDR3nt: TGTGCCAGCAGCCAGTATCCGGTGAGGTACGAGCAGTACTTC
CDR3aa: CASSQYPVRYEQYF